The clone carrying this T cell receptor beta chain was picked up one time. Its antigen is currently unknown. This sample was included in a study of Ad26.COV2.S vaccination and SARS-CoV-2 variants. General study results and limits: Marked by substantial breadth, spike-specific CD8+ and CD4+ T cell responses were reportedly seen after vaccination. Analytic work on TCR breadth and depth might have understated the full extent of total T cell responses. Across vaccine and placebo recipients, the breadth of non-spike TCRs was similar.

Sequenced by immunoSEQ multiplex PCR; TCRdb stores in-frame clones only, minus some. Seen here are 350,000 to 500,000 clones, 90% observed once, and the top ten hold less than 5.5%. The sample's treatment: roughly 18 received Ad26.COV2.S at low or high dose, single or two shots; about 5 received placebo; per-sample allocation not given. On day 63 after the first injection, vaccine and placebo recipients gave samples. Germline CDR1 MDHEN, CDR2 SYDVKM. The CDR3 loop spans 15 amino acids. V lost 5 bases, J lost 3 bases, and 13 bases lay in between. This chain uses TRBV28 with TRBJ2-2; a weak D match, TRBD1 (6 bases). The sequence derives from a person between 18 and 60 years old who received the Ad26.COV2.S COVID-19 vaccine or a placebo. The sequences come from peripheral blood, collected in a trial of Ad26.COV2.S vaccine versus placebo. The CDR3 spells CASSGTRRDTGELFF. As DNA, the CDR3 is TGTGCCAGCAGTGGGACACGGCGAGACACCGGGGAGCTGTTTTTT.